These 32 T cell receptor beta chains were sequenced from one sample in a study of CD8 T cells in ankylosing spondylitis. TCRdb processed the 5' RACE reads anew with MiXCR; each CDR3 protein has one entry. This table holds about 500,000 distinct CDR3 sequences, about 13% found once. Whole-study findings and limits: Seven or eight highly homologous variants made up a TCR beta motif, and this motif appeared characteristic of ankylosing spondylitis blood.

The antigens for these receptors are not known. Source material: blood, either unsorted or a sorted T cell fraction (not recorded which). These receptors came from a male donor with ankylosing spondylitis.

The V gene is TRBV12-3 or TRBV12-4, the J gene TRBJ1-4; 7 bases are shared with TRBD1. The CDR3 is 14 residues long. After removal of 3 bases from V and 10 bases from J, the junction contained 8 bases not matched to a gene. This chain's CDR3 is CASSLRQGGGKLFF. For the CDR3, the DNA is TGTGCCAGCAGTTTGAGACAGGGAGGCGGAAAACTGTTTTTT.

This clonotype came up a few times. The genes are TRBV7-8 and TRBJ2-1; D is unresolved. CDR3 size: 15 residues. V dropped 3 bases and J dropped 6 bases, with 15 bases sitting between them. The germline CDR1 and CDR2 sequences are SGHVS and FQNEAQ. CDR3: CASSFYLSVGNEQFF. In DNA, the CDR3 is TGTGCCAGCAGCTTTTACCTCTCCGTTGGCAATGAGCAGTTCTTC.

This clonotype was detected a few times. The rearrangement uses TRBV5-6 and TRBJ2-1; 14 nucleotides line up with TRBD2. Per the germline V gene, CDR1 is SGHDT and CDR2 is YYEEEE. The junction had 10 bases not matched to a gene; V was cut back by 4 bases and J by 10 bases. The CDR3 extends over 16 amino acids. The CDR3 loop reads CASSGGLAGDNREQFF. The DNA for the CDR3 is TGTGCCAGCAGCGGGGGACTAGCGGGAGATAACCGAGAGCAGTTCTTC.

Note on this clonotype: This may be a read error, as it is one base from a much larger clone. The chain couples TRBV20-1 to TRBJ2-2; TRBD1 might be the D (7 bases). Germline values: CDR1 DFQATT, CDR2 SNEGSKA (reference sequence). The CDR3 is made up of 14 amino acids. The V and J ends lost 7 bases and 5 bases respectively, with 17 bases between them. CDR3 loop: CSVPDRRVTGELFF. The CDR3 nucleotides read TGCAGTGTCCCGGACAGGAGGGTGACCGGGGAGCTGTTTTTT.

This clonotype was counted a few times. The chain recombines TRBV25-1 with TRBJ2-7; the D gene is possibly TRBD2 (5 bases). This CDR3 is built from 14 residues. Germline CDR1 is MGHDK and CDR2 is SYGVNS. V lost 8 bases, J lost 2 bases, and 16 bases lay in between. The CDR3 sequence: CASRADTGTYEQYF. DNA of the CDR3: TGTGCCAGCCGAGCGGATACCGGGACCTACGAGCAGTACTTC.

This clonotype occurred many times. The chain has TRBV12-3 or TRBV12-4 and TRBJ2-2; 9 bases line up with TRBD1. This CDR3 spans 16 amino acids. V shed 6 bases, J shed 8 bases, and the junction held 13 bases outside the gene matches. Here the CDR3 reads CASRGTGRPQAGELFF. The CDR3 region has the DNA TGTGCCAGCAGGGGGACAGGGAGGCCGCAAGCTGGGGAGCTGTTTTTT.

The rearrangement joins TRBV5-1 to TRBJ1-1; a weak D match, TRBD1 (5 bases). Trimming took off 2 bases at V and 5 bases at J, with 13 bases between the two ends. This CDR3 has 14 residues. Germline CDR1 is SGHRS and CDR2 is YFSETQ. DNA of the CDR3: TGCGCCAGCAGCTTAGACAGCCTGACTACTGAAGCTTTCTTT. Its protein product is CASSLDSLTTEAFF.

In this sample, this clonotype turned up many times. The chain joins TRBV12-3 or TRBV12-4 to TRBJ1-1; a possible D gene is TRBD1 (5 bases). V was cut by 7 bases and J by 1 base, with 16 bases left in between. CDR3 size: 15 residues. The CDR3 DNA sequence: TGTGCCAGCATTAACGGCAGGGTTAGGAACACTGAAGCTTTCTTT. Translation gives CASINGRVRNTEAFF.

This clonotype has ten or more counts. The rearrangement uses TRBV20-1 and TRBJ2-5, with 7 nucleotides matching TRBD1. The germline V gene has CDR1 DFQATT and CDR2 SNEGSKA (reference sequence). J was trimmed by 5 bases and V by 1 base; bases with no gene match: 7. The CDR3 covers 14 residues. The CDR3 nucleotides read TGCAGTGCTAGAGTTGAACAGGGGTTGGAGACCCAGTACTTC. Amino acid sequence: CSARVEQGLETQYF.

Only a few counts were recorded for this clonotype. The V call is TRBV11-2, the J call TRBJ2-3; no firm D call. V was pared by 3 bases and J by 0 bases, with 10 bases between. Germline V lookup: CDR1 SGHAT, CDR2 FQNNGV. The CDR3 length is 15 residues. CDR3 sequence: CASSFGRVSTDTQYF. The CDR3 nucleotides are TGTGCCAGCAGCTTCGGACGGGTTAGCACAGATACGCAGTATTTT.

This clonotype came up a few times. The rearrangement links TRBV21-1 to TRBJ2-1. TRBV21-1 is noted as a pseudogene. This CDR3 comprises 11 residues. CDR3 amino acids: CASIRDDEQFF. The CDR3 DNA reads as TGTGCCAGCATAAGGGACGATGAGCAGTTCTTC.

The chain couples TRBV10-3 to TRBJ2-7; tentative D call: TRBD2 (5 bases). There are 13 residues in the CDR3. Germline-derived CDR1 and CDR2 are ENHRY and SYGVKD. V lost 4 bases and J 5 bases, leaving 12 bases between the germline ends. Here the CDR3 DNA reads TGTGCCATCAGTGTCGAGGGCAACAACGAGCAGTACGTC. This translates into CAISVEGNNEQYV.

This clonotype came up many times. The CDR3 region is CASSFTGREYGYTF. Here the CDR3 DNA reads TGTGCCAGCAGTTTCACCGGGAGGGAATATGGCTACACCTTC. The V call is TRBV12-3 or TRBV12-4, the J call TRBJ1-2; the D is unclear. Between the trimmed V and J ends, which lost 3 bases and 5 bases, there was a span of 13 bases. The CDR3 loop spans 14 amino acids.

The CDR3 DNA is TGTGCCAGCAGCAATTATGCCAGAGTAAGCAATCAGCCCCAGCATTTT. Translated: CASSNYARVSNQPQHF. The chain combines TRBV5-6 with TRBJ1-5; D gene uncertain. Trimming pared 4 bases from V and 1 base from J, leaving 15 bases between. The CDR3 spans 16 residues. CDR1 and CDR2 from the germline V gene are SGHDT and YYEEEE.

This clonotype was seen more than once but under ten times. The chain is built from TRBV9 and TRBJ2-3, with D perhaps assigned TRBD1 or TRBD2 (5 bases each). Germline V gives CDR1 SGDLS, CDR2 YYNGEE. Deletions cut 0 bases from V and 4 bases from J, with 9 bases between. This CDR3 comprises 14 residues. DNA for the CDR3: TGTGCCAGCAGCGTAGAGAGGGGACCAGATACGCAGTATTTT. This sequence encodes CASSVERGPDTQYF.

The rearrangement links TRBV5-5 to TRBJ2-1, with D possibly matching TRBD1 (6 bases). V dropped 0 bases and J dropped 7 bases, with 14 bases sitting between them. From germline, CDR1 is SGHKS and CDR2 YYEKEE (reference sequence). The CDR3 runs 15 residues. CDR3 loop: CASSLVVTGPNEQFF. CDR3 nucleotide sequence: TGTGCCAGCAGCTTGGTTGTGACAGGTCCGAATGAGCAGTTCTTC.

This clonotype was seen repeatedly, ten times or more. This chain uses TRBV12-3 or TRBV12-4 with TRBJ1-2, with 9 bases aligning to TRBD1. This CDR3 has 14 amino acids. V was pared by 2 bases and J by 8 bases, with 6 bases of the junction left unmatched. Here the CDR3 reads CASSLTGGARGYTF. CDR3 bases: TGTGCCAGCAGTTTAACAGGGGGCGCGAGAGGCTACACCTTC.

This clonotype has at least ten counts. The chain employs TRBV12-3 or TRBV12-4 and TRBJ2-5; D perhaps matches TRBD1 (6 bases). The ends were cut back, 5 bases at V and 3 bases at J, with 10 bases in the middle. CDR3 length: 13 residues. The CDR3 nucleotides are TGTGCCAGCAGTCCTTCAGGGGAAGAGACCCAGTACTTC. The encoded protein is CASSPSGEETQYF.

This clonotype was seen a few times. The chain employs TRBV7-2 and TRBJ2-1, with TRBD2 as a possible D gene (6 bases). The CDR3 covers 15 residues. Germline-derived CDR1 and CDR2 are SGHTA and FQGNSA. V lost 5 bases and J lost 3, with 14 bases in between. CDR3 DNA: TGTGCCAGCAGCCTCAGGGAGCGGGTCTACAATGAGCAGTTCTTC. Amino acid sequence: CASSLRERVYNEQFF.

This clonotype has a count of ten or more. The rearrangement joins TRBV11-2 to TRBJ2-1; 7 bases fit TRBD1. Germline V gene sequence: CDR1 SGHAT, CDR2 FQNNGV. This CDR3 has 18 residues. V lost 5 bases and J lost 0; bases outside the gene matches: 13. CDR3 region: CASSPRGQVSSSYNEQFF. In nucleotides, the CDR3 is TGTGCCAGCAGCCCAAGAGGACAGGTTTCTAGCTCCTACAATGAGCAGTTCTTC.

This clonotype was seen a few times. The J gene is TRBJ2-1, the V gene TRBV7-6, with 8 positions matching TRBD2. The junction had 6 bases not matched to a gene; V was cut back by 5 bases and J by 6 bases. The CDR3 covers 14 residues. The germline CDR1 and CDR2 sequences are SGHVS and FNYEAQ. CDR3 nucleotide sequence: TGTGCCAGCAGCCTTAGCGGGAAGAGCAATGAGCAGTTCTTC. It yields the protein CASSLSGKSNEQFF. Full variable domain (missing parts from reference TRBV7-6 and TRBJ2-1): GAGVSQSPRYKVTKRGQDVALRCDPISGHVSLYWYRQALGQGPEFLTYFNYEAQQDKSGLPNDRFSAERPEGSISTLTIQRTEQRDSAMYRCASSLSGKSNEQFFGPGTRLTVL.

This sequence joins TRBV4-2 and TRBJ2-1; 9 positions agree with TRBD1. Looked up from germline, CDR1 is LGHNA and CDR2 is YNFKEQ. CDR3 length: 23 residues. Unmatched junction bases numbered 28, after V lost 3 bases and J lost 4 bases. CDR3 DNA: TGTGCCAGCAGCCACCACAGGGGGCGGGGATGGCGGGATTCTGTCACAGGATACAATGAGCAGTTCTTC. Its translation is CASSHHRGRGWRDSVTGYNEQFF.

The chain recombines TRBV28 with TRBJ2-1, with D perhaps TRBD1 or TRBD2 (6 bases each). The CDR3 contains 17 residues. Looked up from germline, CDR1 is MDHEN and CDR2 is SYDVKM. Deletions cut 3 bases from V and 6 bases from J, with 21 bases between. The CDR3 is CASSFASGGLGANEQFF. The CDR3, as DNA: TGTGCCAGCAGTTTCGCCTCCGGGGGCCTGGGGGCCAATGAGCAGTTCTTC.

This clonotype was detected only a few times. The J gene is TRBJ1-4, the V gene TRBV9; D possibly corresponds to TRBD1 (6 bases). There are 14 residues in the CDR3. V shed 4 bases and J shed 5 bases, with 12 bases lying between them. Germline-derived CDR1 and CDR2 are SGDLS and YYNGEE. The CDR3: CASSPRRGNEKLFF. CDR3 nucleotides: TGTGCCAGCAGCCCCCGCAGGGGCAATGAAAAACTGTTTTTT. The full variable domain, with the rest looked up from reference TRBV9 and TRBJ1-4, is DSGVTQTPKHLITATGQRVTLRCSPRSGDLSVYWYQQSLDQGLQFLIQYYNGEERAKGNILERFSAQQFPDLHSELNLSSLELGDSALYFCASSPRRGNEKLFFGSGTQLSVL.

This clonotype was counted many times. The rearrangement uses TRBV5-1 and TRBJ2-1; TRBD2 matches at 11 bases. The germline V gene encodes CDR1 SGHRS and CDR2 YFSETQ. The V gene end was trimmed by 0 bases and the J gene end by 7 bases; junction bases not matched to a gene: 0. This CDR3 spans 14 amino acids. CDR3 coding DNA: TGCGCCAGCAGCTTGGGGACTAGCGGGAATGAGCAGTTCTTC. This encodes CASSLGTSGNEQFF.

V is TRBV12-5 and J is TRBJ2-1, with unresolved D. Trimming shortened V by 6 bases and J by 7 bases, and 4 bases separated the two germline ends. Germline CDR1 LGHNT, CDR2 FRNRAP. This CDR3 comprises 10 residues. As DNA, the CDR3 is TGTGCTAGTGGGTCAAATGAGCAGTTCTTC. This sequence encodes CASGSNEQFF.

The chain has TRBV29-1 and TRBJ2-7; 9 nucleotides match TRBD1. The CDR3 consists of 14 residues. Germline V gene lookup returns CDR1 SQVTM and CDR2 ANQGSEA. Losses at the gene ends were 7 bases for V and 2 bases for J; bases not matched to a gene: 9. As DNA, the CDR3 is TGCAGCGCTGATGGGGGGACAGGGACCTACGAGCAGTACTTC. It translates to CSADGGTGTYEQYF.

The J gene is TRBJ1-1, the V gene TRBV9, with no clear D. From germline, CDR1 is SGDLS and CDR2 YYNGEE. The CDR3 extends over 13 amino acids. V dropped 0 bases and J dropped 8 bases, with 11 bases sitting between them. Here the CDR3 reads CASSVGREQEAFF. For the CDR3, the DNA is TGTGCCAGCAGCGTAGGTAGGGAACAAGAAGCTTTCTTT. The whole variable domain, filled in from reference TRBV9 and TRBJ1-1, reads DSGVTQTPKHLITATGQRVTLRCSPRSGDLSVYWYQQSLDQGLQFLIQYYNGEERAKGNILERFSAQQFPDLHSELNLSSLELGDSALYFCASSVGREQEAFFGQGTRLTVV.

The V and J genes are TRBV2 and TRBJ2-5; no clear D. This CDR3 has 14 amino acids. Deletions cut 4 bases from V and 2 bases from J, with 11 bases between. Looked up from germline, CDR1 is SNHLY and CDR2 is FYNNEI. DNA for the CDR3: TGTGCCAGCAGTGTGAGCCGGAATCAAGAGACCCAGTACTTC. Protein: CASSVSRNQETQYF.

The chain has TRBV12-3 or TRBV12-4 and TRBJ2-1; D call uncertain. The CDR3 consists of 14 residues. V lost 3 bases to trimming and J lost 2 bases, with 8 bases between them. CDR3 sequence (DNA): TGTGCCAGCAGTTTTGTGATTACCTACAATGAGCAGTTCTTC. Amino acids: CASSFVITYNEQFF.

The chain carries TRBV2 and TRBJ2-2, with 10 positions matching TRBD2. There are 16 residues in the CDR3. V trimming: 10 bases; J trimming: 6 bases; junction bases outside the gene matches: 14. Germline lookup yields CDR1 SNHLY and CDR2 FYNNEI. In nucleotides, the CDR3 is TGTGCCACCCGCCGCGGGAGCGGGAGGGCAGCCGGGGAGCTGTTTTTT. The encoded protein is CATRRGSGRAAGELFF. Filled out from reference TRBV2 and TRBJ2-2, the complete variable domain reads EPEVTQTPSHQVTQMGQEVILRCVPISNHLYFYWYRQILGQKVEFLVSFYNNEISEKSEIFDDQFSVERPDGSNFTLKIRSTKLEDSAMYFCATRRGSGRAAGELFFGEGSRLTVL.

There are a few counts of this clonotype. The chain joins TRBV6-5 to TRBJ2-1, with D possibly TRBD2 on 5 matching bases. Trimming cost V 5 bases and J 7 bases, with 18 bases left between them. The germline V gene encodes CDR1 MNHEY and CDR2 SVGAGI. There are 15 residues in the CDR3. CDR3 amino acids: CASSPSEPRGNEQFF. The DNA of the CDR3 is TGTGCCAGCAGTCCCTCGGAACCTCGAGGGAATGAGCAGTTCTTC.